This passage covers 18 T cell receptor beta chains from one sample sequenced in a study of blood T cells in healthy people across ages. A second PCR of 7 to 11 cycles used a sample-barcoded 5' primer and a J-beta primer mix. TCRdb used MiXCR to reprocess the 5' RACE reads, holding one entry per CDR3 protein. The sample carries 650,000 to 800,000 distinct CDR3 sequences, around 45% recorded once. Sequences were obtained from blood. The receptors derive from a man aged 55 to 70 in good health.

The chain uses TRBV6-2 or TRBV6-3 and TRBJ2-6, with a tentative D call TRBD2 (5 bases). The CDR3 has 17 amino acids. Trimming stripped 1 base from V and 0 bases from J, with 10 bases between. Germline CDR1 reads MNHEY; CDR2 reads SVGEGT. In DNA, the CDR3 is TGTGCCAGCAGTTACTTAGGACTCACCTCTGGGGCCAACGTCCTGACTTTC. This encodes CASSYLGLTSGANVLTF.

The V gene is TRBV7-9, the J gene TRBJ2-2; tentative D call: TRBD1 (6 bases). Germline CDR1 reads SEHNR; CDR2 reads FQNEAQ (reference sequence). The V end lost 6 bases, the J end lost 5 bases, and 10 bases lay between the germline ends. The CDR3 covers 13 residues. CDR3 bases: TGTGCCAGCAGTTACCAGGGGACCGGGGAGCTGTTTTTT. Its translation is CASSYQGTGELFF.

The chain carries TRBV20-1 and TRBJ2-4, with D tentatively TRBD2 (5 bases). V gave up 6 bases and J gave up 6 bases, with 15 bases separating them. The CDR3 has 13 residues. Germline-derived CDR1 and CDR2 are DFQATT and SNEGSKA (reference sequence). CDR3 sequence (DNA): TGCAGTGCCCCGGGGTTGTTCTCAAACATTCAGTACTTC. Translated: CSAPGLFSNIQYF.

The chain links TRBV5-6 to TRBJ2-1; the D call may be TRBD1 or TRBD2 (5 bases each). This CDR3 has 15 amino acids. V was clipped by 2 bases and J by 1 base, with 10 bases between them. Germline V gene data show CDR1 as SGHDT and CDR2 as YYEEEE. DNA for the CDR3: TGTGCCAGCAGCTTAGGGACCCTTTCCTACAATGAGCAGTTCTTC. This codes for CASSLGTLSYNEQFF.

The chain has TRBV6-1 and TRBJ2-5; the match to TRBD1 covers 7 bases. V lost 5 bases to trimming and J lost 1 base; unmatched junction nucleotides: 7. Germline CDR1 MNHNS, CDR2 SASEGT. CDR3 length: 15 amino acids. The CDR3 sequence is CASSWGNRGQETQYF. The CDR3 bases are TGTGCCAGCAGTTGGGGAAACAGGGGCCAAGAGACCCAGTACTTC.

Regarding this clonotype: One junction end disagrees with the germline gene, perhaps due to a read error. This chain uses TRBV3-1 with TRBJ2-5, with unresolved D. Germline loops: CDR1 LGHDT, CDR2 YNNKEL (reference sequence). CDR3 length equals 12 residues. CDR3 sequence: CAGSQPKETQYF. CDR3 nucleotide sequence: TGTGCCGGCAGCCAACCAAAAGAGACCCAGTACTTC.

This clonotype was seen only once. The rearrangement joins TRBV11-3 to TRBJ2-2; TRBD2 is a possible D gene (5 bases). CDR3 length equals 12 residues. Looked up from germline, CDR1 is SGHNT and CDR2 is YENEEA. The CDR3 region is CGVGRDTGELFF. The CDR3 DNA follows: TGTGGGGTGGGGAGAGACACCGGGGAGCTGTTTTTT.

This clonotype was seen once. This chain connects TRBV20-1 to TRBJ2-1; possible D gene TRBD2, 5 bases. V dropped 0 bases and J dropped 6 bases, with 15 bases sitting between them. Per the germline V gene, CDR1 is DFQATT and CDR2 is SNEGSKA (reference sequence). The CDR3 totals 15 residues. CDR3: CSAREGAAFFNEQFF. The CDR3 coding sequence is TGCAGTGCTAGAGAGGGAGCTGCGTTCTTCAATGAGCAGTTCTTC.

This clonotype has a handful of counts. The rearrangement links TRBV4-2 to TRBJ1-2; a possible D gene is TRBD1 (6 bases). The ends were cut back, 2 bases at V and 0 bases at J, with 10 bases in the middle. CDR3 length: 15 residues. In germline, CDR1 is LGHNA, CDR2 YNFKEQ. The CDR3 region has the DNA TGTGCCAGCAGCCAACCGGGACAAGCTAACTATGGCTACACCTTC. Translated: CASSQPGQANYGYTF.

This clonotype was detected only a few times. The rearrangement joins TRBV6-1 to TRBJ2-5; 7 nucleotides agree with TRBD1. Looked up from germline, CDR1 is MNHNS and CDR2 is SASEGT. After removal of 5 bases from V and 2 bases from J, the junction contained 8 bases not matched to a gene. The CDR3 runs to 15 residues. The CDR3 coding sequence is TGTGCCAGCAGTTTATACCGGGACAGACAAGAGACCCAGTACTTC. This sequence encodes CASSLYRDRQETQYF.

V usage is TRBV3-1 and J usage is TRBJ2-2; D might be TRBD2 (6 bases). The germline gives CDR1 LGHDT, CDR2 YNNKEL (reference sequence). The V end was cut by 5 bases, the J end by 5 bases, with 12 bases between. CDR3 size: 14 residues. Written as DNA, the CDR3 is TGTGCCAGCAGCGGACGGGCGGGGACCGGGGAGCTGTTTTTT. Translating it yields CASSGRAGTGELFF.

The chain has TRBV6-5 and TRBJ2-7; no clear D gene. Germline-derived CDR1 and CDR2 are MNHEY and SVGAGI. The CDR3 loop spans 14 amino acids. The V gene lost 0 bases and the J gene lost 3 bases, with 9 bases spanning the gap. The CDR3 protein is CASSYSVAGYEQYF. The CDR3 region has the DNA TGTGCCAGCAGTTACTCTGTGGCCGGCTACGAGCAGTACTTC.

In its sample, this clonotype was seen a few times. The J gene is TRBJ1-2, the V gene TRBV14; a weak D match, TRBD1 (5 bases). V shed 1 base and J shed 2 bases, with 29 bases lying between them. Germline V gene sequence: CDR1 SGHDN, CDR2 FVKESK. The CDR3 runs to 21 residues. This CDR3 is CASSQGTRDGTKPFQNYGYTF. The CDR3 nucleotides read TGTGCCAGCAGCCAAGGGACCCGGGACGGAACTAAGCCTTTCCAAAACTATGGCTACACCTTC.

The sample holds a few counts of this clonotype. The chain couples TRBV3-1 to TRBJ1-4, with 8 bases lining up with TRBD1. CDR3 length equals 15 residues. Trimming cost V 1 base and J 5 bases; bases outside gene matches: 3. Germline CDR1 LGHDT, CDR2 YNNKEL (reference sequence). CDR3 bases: TGTGCCAGCAGCCAAGGGACAGGGTCAAATGAAAAACTGTTTTTT. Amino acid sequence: CASSQGTGSNEKLFF.

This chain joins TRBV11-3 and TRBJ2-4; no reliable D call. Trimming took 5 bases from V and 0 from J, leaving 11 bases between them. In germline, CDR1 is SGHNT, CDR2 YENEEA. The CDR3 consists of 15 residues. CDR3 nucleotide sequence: TGTGCCAGCAGCCAGCCTGGCGTAGCCAAAAACATTCAGTACTTC. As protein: CASSQPGVAKNIQYF.

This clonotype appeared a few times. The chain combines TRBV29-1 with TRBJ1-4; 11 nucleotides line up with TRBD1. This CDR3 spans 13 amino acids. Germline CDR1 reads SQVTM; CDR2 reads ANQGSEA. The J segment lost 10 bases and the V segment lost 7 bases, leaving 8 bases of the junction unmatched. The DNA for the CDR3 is TGCAGCGCCCGGTGGGGACAGGGGGGAAAACTGTTTTTT. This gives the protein CSARWGQGGKLFF.

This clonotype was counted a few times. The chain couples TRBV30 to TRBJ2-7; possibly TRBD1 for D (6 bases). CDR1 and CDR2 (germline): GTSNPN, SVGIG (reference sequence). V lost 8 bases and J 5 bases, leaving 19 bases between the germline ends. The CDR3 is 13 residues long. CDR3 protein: CARTKFQGNEQYF. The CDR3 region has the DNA TGTGCCCGGACGAAATTCCAGGGGAACGAGCAGTACTTC.

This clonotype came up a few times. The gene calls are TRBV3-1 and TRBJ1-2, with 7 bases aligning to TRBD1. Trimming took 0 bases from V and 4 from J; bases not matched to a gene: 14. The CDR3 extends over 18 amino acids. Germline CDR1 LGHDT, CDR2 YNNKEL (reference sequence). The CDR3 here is CASSQDRGGASVGYGYTF. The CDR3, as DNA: TGTGCCAGCAGCCAAGATCGAGGGGGCGCTTCGGTAGGCTATGGCTACACCTTC.